A single sample gave rise to the 31 T cell receptor beta chains below, sequenced in a study of blood T cell repertoires in COVID-19. Clones were sequenced by immunoSEQ multiplex PCR, and TCRdb holds only the in-frame ones, with some missing. The repertoire holds about 200,000 clones, with about 79% as singletons. Sequenced: peripheral blood. Receptors originate from a human donor in a cohort sampled during active COVID-19.

The J gene is TRBJ2-6, the V gene TRBV27; 10 positions match TRBD1. V shed 5 bases, J shed 3 bases, and the junction held 4 bases outside the gene matches. The CDR3 sequence is 16 residues long. Germline-derived CDR1 and CDR2 are MNHEY and SMNVEV (reference sequence). The CDR3 loop is CASSRQGAVGANVLTF. DNA of the CDR3: TGTGCCAGCAGTAGACAGGGGGCCGTTGGGGCCAACGTCCTGACTTTC.

The rearrangement joins TRBV9 to TRBJ2-7, with TRBD1 as a possible D gene (6 bases). In germline, CDR1 is SGDLS, CDR2 YYNGEE. V was clipped by 1 base and J by 5 bases, with 13 bases between them. This CDR3 is built from 14 residues. The CDR3 nucleotides are TGTGCCAGCAGCGTAACTATACAGGGCGACGAGCAGTACTTC. This translates into CASSVTIQGDEQYF.

J is TRBJ1-2 and V is TRBV28; 7 bases are a match to TRBD1. Per the germline V gene, CDR1 is MDHEN and CDR2 is SYDVKM. This CDR3 contains 12 residues. The J segment lost 6 bases and the V segment lost 7 bases, leaving 5 bases of the junction unmatched. The CDR3 DNA follows: TGTGCCAGCAAGGGACAGCGGGATGGCTACACCTTC. It yields the protein CASKGQRDGYTF.

The chain couples TRBV19 to TRBJ1-5; no clear D. CDR3 size: 16 residues. Germline values: CDR1 LNHDA, CDR2 SQIVND (reference sequence). With 3 bases removed from V and 3 bases from J, the gap between germline ends came to 15 bases. The CDR3 region is CASSIGGPQHNQPQHF. CDR3 in DNA: TGTGCCAGTAGTATCGGAGGACCCCAGCACAATCAGCCCCAGCATTTT.

The V gene is TRBV7-9, the J gene TRBJ2-3; tentative D call: TRBD1 (6 bases). CDR1 and CDR2 (germline): SEHNR, FQNEAQ (reference sequence). Trimming removed 7 bases at V and 9 bases at J, with 23 bases between. The CDR3 totals 15 residues. The CDR3 sequence: CASNQEFLGAQTQYF. The DNA for the CDR3 is TGTGCCAGCAATCAAGAGTTTCTGGGGGCCCAAACGCAGTATTTT.

The chain links TRBV11-2 to TRBJ1-2; D is possibly TRBD1 (5 bases). CDR1 is SGHAT, CDR2 FQNNGV, per germline. The ends were cut back, 5 bases at V and 4 bases at J, with 11 bases in the middle. The CDR3 runs 13 residues. CDR3 DNA: TGTGCCAGCAGCCAGTGGGGGGTCTATGGCTACACCTTC. Protein sequence: CASSQWGVYGYTF.

The rearrangement uses TRBV27 and TRBJ2-1; TRBD2 aligns across 11 bases. The CDR3 totals 16 residues. Looked up from germline, CDR1 is MNHEY and CDR2 is SMNVEV (reference sequence). With V trimmed by 3 bases and J by 4 bases, 5 bases remained unmatched. DNA of the CDR3: TGTGCCAGCAGTTTCCGGACTAGCGGGTTATACAATGAGCAGTTCTTC. Translation: CASSFRTSGLYNEQFF.

The chain carries TRBV5-6 and TRBJ1-6; a possible D gene is TRBD1 (5 bases). V lost 6 bases and J lost 10, with 17 bases in between. There are 14 residues in the CDR3. Germline CDR1 SGHDT, CDR2 YYEEEE. The chain's CDR3 is CASTRTGRGSPLHF. CDR3 DNA sequence: TGTGCCAGCACCCGGACTGGGAGGGGATCACCCCTCCACTTT.

The genes are TRBV30 and TRBJ1-6; no firm D call. Germline lookup yields CDR1 GTSNPN and CDR2 SVGIG (reference sequence). CDR3 length equals 13 residues. With 1 base removed from V and 11 bases from J, the gap between germline ends came to 12 bases. The CDR3 sequence is CAWSGQAGTPLHF. The CDR3 DNA reads as TGTGCCTGGAGTGGGCAGGCTGGTACACCCCTCCACTTT.

V is TRBV3-1 (or the pseudogene TRBV3-2) and J is TRBJ2-7, with D possibly TRBD1 on 6 matching bases. Germline CDR1 LGHDT, CDR2 YNNKEL (reference sequence). This CDR3 has 12 amino acids. The V and J ends lost 4 bases and 13 bases respectively, with 17 bases between them. Here the CDR3 reads CASSRQDAGRYF. The CDR3 DNA sequence: TGTGCCAGCAGCCGACAGGACGCAGGAAGATACTTC.

This clone showed up just once. The V and J genes are TRBV5-1 and TRBJ2-2; the match to TRBD2 covers 11 bases. The trim removed 5 bases at V and 5 bases at J, leaving 5 bases unmatched. CDR3 length equals 15 residues. CDR1 and CDR2 from the germline V gene are SGHRS and YFSETQ. The CDR3 is CASRVTSGSTGELFF. In DNA form, the CDR3 reads TGCGCCAGCAGAGTTACTAGCGGGAGTACCGGGGAGCTGTTTTTT.

The chain carries TRBV30 and TRBJ1-2, with TRBD1 as a possible D gene (5 bases). The CDR3 spans 12 residues. CDR1 is GTSNPN, CDR2 SVGIG, per germline (reference sequence). Trimming took 2 bases from V and 8 from J, leaving 12 bases between them. CDR3 sequence (DNA): TGTGCCTGGAGTCCCCGGGGGGTCGGCTACACCTTC. It specifies CAWSPRGVGYTF.

This clone turned up a few times. The chain recombines TRBV24-1 with TRBJ2-7; 7 bases fit TRBD1. The length of the CDR3 is 11 residues. The ends lost 7 bases at V and 6 bases at J; junction bases unmatched: 2. CDR1 is KGHDR, CDR2 SFDVKD, per germline. CDR3 nucleotide sequence: TGTGCCACCAGCAAGGGGGCCGAGCAGTACTTC. Its translation is CATSKGAEQYF.

The rearrangement uses TRBV10-1 and TRBJ2-2; 12 bases are a match to TRBD2. Germline assignment: CDR1 WNHNN and CDR2 SYGVQD (reference sequence). There are 15 residues in the CDR3. The V gene end was trimmed by 4 bases and the J gene end by 7 bases; junction bases not matched to a gene: 4. The CDR3 nucleotides are TGCGCCAGCAGTGTCCTAGCGGGAGGGGACGGGGAGCTGTTTTTT. Amino acids: CASSVLAGGDGELFF.

This chain links TRBV6-5 with TRBJ1-1; perhaps TRBD1 as D (5 bases). The germline V and J ends were trimmed by 5 bases and 3 bases, with 16 bases remaining between them. CDR1 and CDR2 (germline): MNHEY, SVGAGI. The CDR3 covers 15 residues. In DNA, the CDR3 is TGTGCCAGCAGTCCGGACGGGGGTCTCCACACTGAAGCTTTCTTT. Encoded protein: CASSPDGGLHTEAFF.

V is TRBV30 and J is TRBJ1-6; 11 bases agree with TRBD1. The CDR3 is 18 amino acids. CDR1 and CDR2 (germline): GTSNPN, SVGIG (reference sequence). The J segment lost 6 bases and the V segment lost 0 bases, leaving 10 bases of the junction unmatched. CDR3 DNA sequence: TGTGCCTGGAGTGTACACAGGACAGGGGGCTATAGTAATTCACCCCTCCACTTT. Translated, it gives CAWSVHRTGGYSNSPLHF.

The V call is TRBV28, the J call TRBJ2-3, with D maybe TRBD2 (6 bases). The CDR3 is 14 residues long. Trimming removed 7 bases at V and 1 base at J, with 12 bases between. The germline V gene encodes CDR1 MDHEN and CDR2 SYDVKM. CDR3 region: CASTPGGRTDTQYF. CDR3 sequence (DNA): TGTGCCAGCACCCCCGGAGGGCGCACAGATACGCAGTATTTT.

The V and J genes are TRBV7-2 and TRBJ2-1; D is unclear. V was trimmed by 5 bases and J by 5 bases, leaving 10 bases between them. Germline V gene sequence: CDR1 SGHTA, CDR2 FQGNSA. The CDR3 is made up of 13 amino acids. CDR3 in DNA: TGTGCCAGCAGCAAATACAACGACAATGAGCAGTTCTTC. This codes for CASSKYNDNEQFF.

The V call is TRBV30, the J call TRBJ2-3, with no clear D. This CDR3 is 14 amino acids long. CDR1 and CDR2 from the germline V gene are GTSNPN and SVGIG (reference sequence). Trimming removed 4 bases at V and 0 bases at J, with 11 bases between. CDR3 residues: CAWIPSSSTDTQYF. The CDR3 nucleotides are TGTGCCTGGATACCGAGCTCCAGCACAGATACGCAGTATTTT.

The chain joins TRBV5-1 to TRBJ2-5, with 11 bases fitting TRBD2. CDR1 is SGHRS, CDR2 YFSETQ, per germline. The V segment lost 3 bases and the J segment 5 bases; nucleotides outside the gene matches: 6. The CDR3 is made up of 15 amino acids. The CDR3 loop reads CASSSTSGRGETQYF. CDR3 coding DNA: TGCGCCAGCAGCTCTACTAGCGGGAGAGGGGAGACCCAGTACTTC.

The count of this clone is one. This sequence joins TRBV11-2 and TRBJ1-1; D perhaps matches TRBD1 (6 bases). The CDR3 covers 17 residues. From germline, CDR1 is SGHAT and CDR2 FQNNGV. V was cut by 4 bases and J by 6 bases, with 24 bases left in between. This CDR3 is CASSSRQTGIPTAEAFF. CDR3 DNA sequence: TGTGCCAGCAGCTCCCGGCAGACAGGAATCCCCACTGCTGAAGCTTTCTTT. The full variable domain, with the rest looked up from reference TRBV11-2 and TRBJ1-1, is EAGVAQSPRYKIIEKRQSVAFWCNPISGHATLYWYQQILGQGPKLLIQFQNNGVVDDSQLPKDRFSAERLKGVDSTLKIQPAKLEDSAVYLCASSSRQTGIPTAEAFFGQGTRLTVV.

The rearrangement joins TRBV11-2 to TRBJ2-7; TRBD2 matches at 8 bases. From germline, CDR1 is SGHAT and CDR2 FQNNGV. V lost 5 bases and J lost 3; bases outside the gene matches: 12. This CDR3 is built from 16 residues. This CDR3 is CASSPLTGGFFYEQYF. CDR3 nucleotides: TGTGCCAGCAGCCCACTAACGGGAGGGTTCTTCTACGAGCAGTACTTC.

V usage is TRBV7-2 and J usage is TRBJ2-1; perhaps TRBD2 as D (6 bases). The CDR3 runs to 16 residues. CDR1 is SGHTA, CDR2 FQGNSA, per germline. V gave up 3 bases and J gave up 1 base, with 13 bases separating them. The CDR3 reads CASSFMGRESYNEQFF. As DNA, the CDR3 is TGTGCCAGCAGCTTTATGGGCCGGGAGTCCTACAATGAGCAGTTCTTC.

The rearrangement links TRBV28 to TRBJ1-4; perhaps TRBD1 as D (6 bases). The V end lost 3 bases, the J end lost 4 bases, and 12 bases lay between the germline ends. CDR1 MDHEN and CDR2 SYDVKM come from the germline V gene. The CDR3 runs to 15 residues. As DNA, the CDR3 is TGTGCCAGCAGTTTGCGACAGGCACTTAATGAAAAACTGTTTTTT. Its protein product is CASSLRQALNEKLFF.

DNA of the CDR3: TGTGCCAGCAGCTCCCTTGGGGGGAGATCCGGGGAGCTGTTTTTT. It translates to CASSSLGGRSGELFF. The chain combines TRBV5-5 with TRBJ2-2; possibly TRBD2 for D (6 bases). The length of the CDR3 is 15 residues. V shed 3 bases and J shed 6 bases, with 15 bases lying between them. CDR1 SGHKS and CDR2 YYEKEE come from the germline V gene (reference sequence).

The gene calls are TRBV18 and TRBJ2-7, with D possibly being TRBD1 (6 bases). The V and J ends lost 3 bases and 0 bases respectively, with 12 bases between them. CDR3 length: 15 residues. In germline, CDR1 is KGHSH, CDR2 LQKENI. The CDR3 bases are TGTGCCAGCTCACCGGTAGGGACACCCTCCTACGAGCAGTACTTC. This gives the protein CASSPVGTPSYEQYF.

The V and J genes are TRBV7-6 and TRBJ2-3; 14 nucleotides line up with TRBD2. The V and J ends lost 1 base and 7 bases, in that order; junction bases with no gene match: 10. The germline V gene encodes CDR1 SGHVS and CDR2 FNYEAQ. The CDR3 has 18 amino acids. The CDR3 region has the DNA TGTGCCAGCAGCTTAGTCGGACTAGCGGGAGGAATCCCATATACGCAGTATTTT. This codes for CASSLVGLAGGIPYTQYF.

The chain uses TRBV5-1 and TRBJ2-2; TRBD2 might be the D (5 bases). Trimming left V 2 bases short and J 5 bases short, with 10 bases between. Germline-derived CDR1 and CDR2 are SGHRS and YFSETQ. The CDR3 consists of 14 residues. The DNA of the CDR3 is TGCGCCAGCAGCTTCCGGTCGGGAACCGGGGAGCTGTTTTTT. Its translation: CASSFRSGTGELFF.

As DNA, the CDR3 is TGTGCCAGCAGACTCACAGGGGGCTACGGCTACACCTTC. This codes for CASRLTGGYGYTF. The chain couples TRBV6-5 to TRBJ1-2; 9 nucleotides line up with TRBD1. The CDR3 covers 13 residues. Germline V lookup: CDR1 MNHEY, CDR2 SVGAGI. J was trimmed by 8 bases and V by 6 bases; bases with no gene match: 7.

The J gene is TRBJ2-2, the V gene TRBV19, with D maybe TRBD2 (6 bases). The germline gives CDR1 LNHDA, CDR2 SQIVND (reference sequence). The CDR3 runs to 14 residues. The V gene lost 10 bases and the J gene lost 5 bases, with 17 bases spanning the gap. CDR3 in amino acids: CATAGKGRTGELFF. CDR3 DNA: TGTGCCACCGCCGGTAAGGGGAGGACCGGGGAGCTGTTTTTT.

This rearrangement joins TRBV10-2 to TRBJ2-5, with TRBD2 identical over 11 bases. The length of the CDR3 is 14 residues. The trim removed 5 bases at V and 5 bases at J, leaving 4 bases unmatched. Germline values: CDR1 WSHSY, CDR2 SAAADI. CDR3 sequence: CASSRGTSGETQYF. CDR3 DNA: TGCGCCAGCAGTCGCGGGACTAGCGGCGAGACCCAGTACTTC.